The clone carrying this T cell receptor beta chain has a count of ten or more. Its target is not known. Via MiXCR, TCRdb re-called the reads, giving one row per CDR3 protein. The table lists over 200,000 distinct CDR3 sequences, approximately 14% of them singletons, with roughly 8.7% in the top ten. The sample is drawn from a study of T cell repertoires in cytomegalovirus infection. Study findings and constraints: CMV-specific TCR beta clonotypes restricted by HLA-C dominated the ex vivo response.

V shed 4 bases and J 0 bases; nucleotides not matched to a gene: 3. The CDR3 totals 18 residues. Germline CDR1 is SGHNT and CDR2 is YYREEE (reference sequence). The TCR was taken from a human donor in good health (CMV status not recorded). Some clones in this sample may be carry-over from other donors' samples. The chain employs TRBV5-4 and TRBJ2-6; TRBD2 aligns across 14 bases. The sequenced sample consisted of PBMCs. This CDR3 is CASSPGLAGVSGANVLTF. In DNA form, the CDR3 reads TGTGCCAGCAGCCCGGGACTAGCGGGAGTCTCTGGGGCCAACGTCCTGACTTTC.